These T cell receptor beta chains were read from a single sample in a study of cytomegalovirus exposure and HLA in healthy donors. Repertoires were generated with immunoSEQ multiplex PCR, while TCRdb's copy carries only in-frame clones and drops some. Altogether about 210,000 clones are present, about four fifths being singletons, with the ten largest covering about 0.36%. The sequencing sample was made of PBMCs. The receptors here all came from a male donor in good health and CMV-seropositive. The CDR3 runs from the conserved cysteine through the conserved F or W. A D gene is named only where the DNA matches it firmly. A clone size is listed for some rows: how often the clone was seen (once, few, many), or a class if it is expanded.

V gene	clone size	D gene	J gene	CDR3 DNA	CDR3 protein
TRBV7-6	-	TRBD1	TRBJ2-1	TGTGCCAGCACGCCCGCAGGGGGACGCTACAATGAGCAGTTCTTC	CASTPAGGRYNEQFF
TRBV9	-	TRBD2	TRBJ2-7	TGTGCCAGCAGCGTACTAGCGGACCCGTCCTACGAGCAGTACTTC	CASSVLADPSYEQYF
TRBV13	-	-	TRBJ2-5	TGTGCCAGCAGCCCAAAGTTTGGAGACCAAGAGACCCAGTACTTC	CASSPKFGDQETQYF
TRBV19	-	-	TRBJ1-5	TGTGCCAGTATCGCCCCAGGGGACAATCAGCCCCAGCATTTT	CASIAPGDNQPQHF
TRBV19	-	-	TRBJ1-5	TGTGCCGTACAGCAGGGCGGTCAGCCCCAGCATTTT	CAVQQGGQPQHF
TRBV7-8	-	TRBD1	TRBJ1-6	TGTGCCAGCAGCCGGACAGGGGGCGGTACACCCCTCCACTTT	CASSRTGGGTPLHF
TRBV5-4	-	-	TRBJ1-1	TGTGCCAGCAGCTTGGGGTCAGGCAGGGGCGGGAACACTGAAGCTTTCTTT	CASSLGSGRGGNTEAFF
TRBV28	-	TRBD1	TRBJ1-4	TGTGCCAGCAGTTTGGCGGTGACGGGACAGGGTGATGAAAAACTGTTTTTT	CASSLAVTGQGDEKLFF
TRBV4-2	-	-	TRBJ1-4	TGTGCCAGCAGCCAAGATATAGGGGGGGAGGGCCGTTTATGTCTTTTT	CASSQDIGGEGRLCLF
TRBV13	few	-	TRBJ2-5	TGTGCCAGCAGCAAGACAGGTCAAGAGACCCAGTACTTC	CASSKTGQETQYF
TRBV7-2	-	TRBD1	TRBJ2-7	TGTGCCAGCAGCTTAGTGGCGGACAGGGGCGACGAGCAGTACTTC	CASSLVADRGDEQYF
TRBV2	-	-	TRBJ1-6	TGTGCCAGCAGCCTCAGGGTGGCCGACAATTCACCCCTCCACTTT	CASSLRVADNSPLHF
TRBV6-5	-	-	TRBJ1-3	TGTGCCAGCAGTTACAATCCCGCTTTCGCGGACACCATATATTTT	CASSYNPAFADTIYF
TRBV18	-	-	TRBJ1-1	TGTGCCAGCTCGCCTGCCAGGGGCGCTGAAGCTTTCTTT	CASSPARGAEAFF
TRBV5-1	-	TRBD2	TRBJ2-5	TGCGCCAGCAGCTTTTTAGCGGGAACAGAAGAGACCCAGTACTTC	CASSFLAGTEETQYF
TRBV18	-	-	TRBJ2-5	TGTGCCAGCTCACCACCTGCGGGAGAGACCCAGTACTTC	CASSPPAGETQYF